The 25 T cell receptor beta chains below all came from one sample that was sequenced in a study of radiation and T cells in renal cell carcinoma. Assay used: immunoSEQ multiplex PCR; TCRdb lists only in-frame clones, some missing. In the table there are roughly 100,000 clones, 80% to 90% of which are singletons. Regarding time point: blood 4 weeks post-SBRT, at nephrectomy. Treatment of the sample: 15 Gy SBRT to primary tumor, nephrectomy 4 weeks later. Specimen: blood, collected from a patient whose treatment included radiotherapy and nephrectomy. All receptors derive from a man aged 55 to 70 with renal cell carcinoma.

This chain links TRBV28 with TRBJ1-1; TRBD1 matches at 12 bases. The CDR3 loop spans 15 amino acids. In germline, CDR1 is MDHEN, CDR2 SYDVKM. The J segment lost 9 bases and the V segment lost 5 bases, leaving 10 bases of the junction unmatched. The CDR3 sequence: CASSPGDRGPGKAFF. CDR3 DNA sequence: TGTGCCAGCAGTCCCGGGGACAGGGGGCCCGGGAAAGCTTTCTTT.

The gene calls are TRBV7-9 and TRBJ2-3, with 8 bases matching TRBD1. The germline CDR1 and CDR2 sequences are SEHNR and FQNEAQ (reference sequence). The CDR3 runs to 15 residues. V lost 0 bases, J lost 3 bases, and 2 bases stayed unmatched. CDR3 DNA sequence: TGTGCCAGCAGCTTAGCCAGGGGGCAGACAGATACGCAGTATTTT. Translated: CASSLARGQTDTQYF.

The CDR3 sequence is CASSSPRPGGPGELFF. Here the CDR3 DNA reads TGTGCCAGCAGCTCCCCCCGACCAGGGGGTCCCGGGGAGCTGTTTTTT. The chain carries TRBV7-6 and TRBJ2-2; 7 nucleotides agree with TRBD1. Germline V gene data show CDR1 as SGHVS and CDR2 as FNYEAQ. V was pared by 4 bases and J by 6 bases, with 11 bases of the junction left unmatched. The CDR3 sequence is 16 residues long. Using reference TRBV7-6 and TRBJ2-2 for the parts outside the CDR3, the full variable domain is GAGVSQSPRYKVTKRGQDVALRCDPISGHVSLYWYRQALGQGPEFLTYFNYEAQQDKSGLPNDRFSAERPEGSISTLTIQRTEQRDSAMYRCASSSPRPGGPGELFFGEGSRLTVL.

The V gene is TRBV27, the J gene TRBJ2-5; 10 positions match TRBD1. Looked up from germline, CDR1 is MNHEY and CDR2 is SMNVEV (reference sequence). The CDR3 spans 15 residues. V was clipped by 6 bases and J by 2 bases; unmatched bases: 6. CDR3 region: CASSPLGQGQETQYF. DNA for the CDR3: TGTGCCAGCAGCCCATTGGGACAGGGGCAAGAGACCCAGTACTTC.

CDR3 region: CASSGGQGFTGELFF. DNA for the CDR3: TGTGCCAGCAGCGGAGGACAGGGATTCACCGGGGAGCTGTTTTTT. The chain has TRBV5-4 and TRBJ2-2; 8 positions match TRBD1. The germline gives CDR1 SGHNT, CDR2 YYREEE (reference sequence). This CDR3 is built from 15 residues. V trimming: 4 bases; J trimming: 4 bases; junction bases outside the gene matches: 6. Full variable domain (rest looked up from reference TRBV5-4 and TRBJ2-2): ETGVTQSPTHLIKTRGQQVTLRCSSQSGHNTVSWYQQALGQGPQFIFQYYREEENGRGNFPPRFSGLQFPNYSSELNVNALELDDSALYLCASSGGQGFTGELFFGEGSRLTVL.

This chain links TRBV4-2 with TRBJ2-7; TRBD1 aligns across 8 bases. Germline CDR1 is LGHNA and CDR2 is YNFKEQ. V dropped 4 bases and J dropped 3; count of bases not matched to a gene: 5. The CDR3 sequence is 14 residues long. The CDR3 coding sequence is TGTGCCAGCAGCCGCCTTGGACAGGGCTACGAGCAGTACTTC. It yields the protein CASSRLGQGYEQYF.

This chain joins TRBV18 and TRBJ1-2; D gene ambiguous. CDR1 and CDR2 from the germline V gene are KGHSH and LQKENI. The CDR3 length is 13 residues. V was trimmed by 0 bases and J by 8 bases, leaving 10 bases between them. The CDR3 region has the DNA TGTGCCAGCTCACCACCGGGCGTCGAGGGCTACACCTTC. Translation: CASSPPGVEGYTF.

The V gene is TRBV2, the J gene TRBJ2-7, with D perhaps matching TRBD2 (6 bases). The V end was cut by 6 bases, the J end by 0 bases, with 15 bases between. The CDR3 totals 15 residues. Germline V CDR1 and CDR2: SNHLY, FYNNEI. The CDR3 is CASSKRDLSSYEQYF. The DNA of the CDR3 is TGTGCCAGCAGCAAAAGGGACTTAAGCTCCTACGAGCAGTACTTC.

This rearrangement joins TRBV29-1 to TRBJ2-3, with D perhaps matching TRBD1 (5 bases). Germline V gives CDR1 SQVTM, CDR2 ANQGSEA. The CDR3 sequence is 14 residues long. V was clipped by 4 bases and J by 0 bases, with 11 bases between them. CDR3 DNA: TGCAGCGTTGGAGGCAGGGAAAGCACAGATACGCAGTATTTT. Translation: CSVGGRESTDTQYF.

The gene calls are TRBV25-1 and TRBJ1-2, with a tentative D call TRBD1 (5 bases). Germline V CDR1 and CDR2: MGHDK, SYGVNS. V gave up 3 bases and J gave up 3 bases, with 11 bases separating them. There are 14 residues in the CDR3. The CDR3 DNA reads TGTGCCAGCAGTGATGATAGGGGCTACTATGGCTACACCTTC. Encoded protein: CASSDDRGYYGYTF.

The gene calls are TRBV5-5 and TRBJ2-1; possible D gene TRBD1, 5 bases. The germline V and J ends were trimmed by 1 base and 4 bases, with 15 bases remaining between them. The CDR3 is 16 residues long. Germline V CDR1 and CDR2: SGHKS, YYEKEE (reference sequence). CDR3 DNA: TGTGCCAGCAGCTTGCCGAGCAGGGTGAATTACAATGAGCAGTTCTTC. Its translation is CASSLPSRVNYNEQFF.

DNA of the CDR3: TGTGCCATCAGTGAGTCCGGGGGCTTGGAGACCCAGTACTTC. Amino acids: CAISESGGLETQYF. V is TRBV10-3 and J is TRBJ2-5, with D tentatively TRBD1 or TRBD2 (6 bases each). Germline V gene sequence: CDR1 ENHRY, CDR2 SYGVKD. Deletions cut 0 bases from V and 5 bases from J, with 10 bases between. This CDR3 contains 14 residues.

The DNA of the CDR3 is TGTGCCTGGAGTACGGGTGGGTCGGCCAAAAACATTCAGTACTTC. It specifies CAWSTGGSAKNIQYF. The chain couples TRBV30 to TRBJ2-4; D uncertain. The CDR3 is 15 residues long. Trimming left V 2 bases short and J 1 base short, with 12 bases between. Germline CDR1 is GTSNPN and CDR2 is SVGIG (reference sequence).

The chain combines TRBV6-5 with TRBJ2-2; 9 nucleotides agree with TRBD1. The CDR3 is made up of 15 amino acids. J gave up 5 bases and V 6 bases, and 7 bases lay outside the gene matches. Germline CDR1 and CDR2: MNHEY and SVGAGI. CDR3 residues: CASRLGQGETGELFF. Here the CDR3 DNA reads TGTGCCAGCAGGTTGGGACAGGGAGAGACCGGGGAGCTGTTTTTT.

V usage is TRBV7-9 and J usage is TRBJ2-7, with 7 bases fitting TRBD1. With V trimmed by 4 bases and J by 0 bases, 6 bases remained unmatched. The CDR3 spans 15 residues. Germline-derived CDR1 and CDR2 are SEHNR and FQNEAQ (reference sequence). CDR3 residues: CASSSTGASSYEQYF. The CDR3, as DNA: TGTGCCAGCAGCTCTACAGGGGCCAGCTCCTACGAGCAGTACTTC.

V is TRBV7-8 and J is TRBJ1-1; tentative D call: TRBD1 (6 bases). The CDR3 has 14 residues. Germline-derived CDR1 and CDR2 are SGHVS and FQNEAQ. Trimming removed 2 bases at V and 4 bases at J, with 11 bases between. CDR3 in DNA: TGTGCCAGCAGCTTAACCGGGGGCGTCACTGAAGCTTTCTTT. It is translated as CASSLTGGVTEAFF.

This clone was seen more than once but under ten times. The rearrangement uses TRBV9 and TRBJ2-2, with TRBD2 as a possible D gene (6 bases). The CDR3 totals 15 residues. V was shortened by 0 bases and J by 3 bases, with 9 bases between the two germline ends. Germline V gene sequence: CDR1 SGDLS, CDR2 YYNGEE. The CDR3 region has the DNA TGTGCCAGCAGCGTAGGGGGACTCCACACCGGGGAGCTGTTTTTT. Its protein is CASSVGGLHTGELFF.

This clone has a handful of counts. V usage is TRBV6-6 and J usage is TRBJ2-7, with D unclear. CDR1 and CDR2 (germline): MNHNY, SVGAGI (reference sequence). Trimming took 7 bases from V and 3 from J, leaving 10 bases between them. This CDR3 is built from 12 residues. The chain's CDR3 is CASTLDGYEQYF. The CDR3 DNA follows: TGTGCCAGCACCCTAGACGGCTACGAGCAGTACTTC.

In its sample, this clone was seen a few times. This chain joins TRBV19 and TRBJ2-3; 12 bases fit TRBD1. CDR3 length equals 16 residues. The germline V gene has CDR1 LNHDA and CDR2 SQIVND (reference sequence). J lost 5 bases, V lost 5 bases, and 8 bases had no gene match. The CDR3 region is CASSPYGTGGGDTQYF. For the CDR3, the DNA is TGTGCCAGTAGTCCATACGGGACAGGGGGCGGAGATACGCAGTATTTT.

The chain is built from TRBV7-2 and TRBJ2-1, with D uncertain. Germline V gene lookup returns CDR1 SGHTA and CDR2 FQGNSA. Trimming cost V 6 bases and J 7 bases, with 10 bases left between them. This CDR3 is 12 amino acids long. The CDR3 spells CASSIWGNEQFF. CDR3 sequence (DNA): TGTGCCAGCAGTATTTGGGGAAATGAGCAGTTCTTC.

This clone was picked up one time. The chain carries TRBV19 and TRBJ2-1; a possible D gene is TRBD1 (5 bases). Germline CDR1 and CDR2: LNHDA and SQIVND (reference sequence). V lost 0 bases and J 2 bases, leaving 11 bases between the germline ends. CDR3 length: 16 residues. This CDR3 is CASSIDGSGPYNEQFF. CDR3 DNA sequence: TGTGCCAGTAGTATAGACGGCTCAGGGCCCTACAATGAGCAGTTCTTC. Drawing the rest from reference TRBV19 and TRBJ2-1, the complete variable domain is DGGITQSPKYLFRKEGQNVTLSCEQNLNHDAMYWYRQDPGQGLRLIYYSQIVNDFQKGDIAEGYSVSREKKESFPLTVTSAQKNPTAFYLCASSIDGSGPYNEQFFGPGTRLTVL.

This rearrangement joins TRBV4-3 to TRBJ1-2; D unresolved. CDR3 length: 15 amino acids. Germline CDR1 LGHNA, CDR2 YSLEER. Deletions cut 1 base from V and 5 bases from J, with 14 bases between. The CDR3 here is CASSQGVGSGYGYTF. The CDR3, as DNA: TGCGCCAGCAGCCAAGGGGTGGGGAGCGGTTATGGCTACACCTTC.

This chain connects TRBV6-4 to TRBJ2-2, with 11 bases aligning to TRBD2. Germline CDR1 and CDR2: MRHNA and SNTAGT. The V and J ends lost 5 bases and 3 bases, in that order; junction bases with no gene match: 5. The CDR3 loop spans 16 amino acids. CDR3: CASSSLAGVDTGELFF. DNA for the CDR3: TGTGCCAGCAGTTCACTAGCGGGAGTAGACACCGGGGAGCTGTTTTTT.

The chain combines TRBV7-2 with TRBJ2-7, with D unresolved. CDR3 size: 16 residues. Trimming took off 4 bases at V and 3 bases at J, with 19 bases between the two ends. Germline CDR1 SGHTA, CDR2 FQGNSA. CDR3 in amino acids: CASSSPGPTKGYEQYF. CDR3 coding DNA: TGTGCCAGCAGCTCCCCTGGTCCAACGAAAGGCTACGAGCAGTACTTC.

The chain uses TRBV5-1 and TRBJ1-1; 10 positions match TRBD1. The V gene end was trimmed by 3 bases and the J gene end by 1 base; junction bases not matched to a gene: 6. There are 16 residues in the CDR3. Per germline, CDR1 SGHRS and CDR2 YFSETQ. In nucleotides, the CDR3 is TGCGCCAGCAGCTCGACAGGGGGCTTAGGGAACACTGAAGCTTTCTTT. It yields the protein CASSSTGGLGNTEAFF.